The clone carrying this T cell receptor beta chain occurred a few times. Its antigen is not known. Trimming stripped 5 bases from V and 4 bases from J, with 6 bases between. This CDR3 has 12 amino acids. Germline V CDR1 and CDR2: MDHEN, SYDVKM. The repertoire was sequenced with immunoSEQ multiplex PCR; TCRdb's copy has only in-frame clones and lacks some. The sample has 140,000 to 150,000 clones, roughly three quarters seen once. This record comes from a study of cytotoxic CD8 clonotypes in ibrutinib-treated CLL. For the study at large: Response sampling took place at median 12 months of treatment, range 6 to 36. Study-wide points: Ibrutinib response saw clonality rise, and progression saw it return toward baseline. Sustained-remission and progressing patients diverged in sampling times. Clonality correlated strongly with circulating CD8+ T cells and exceeded age-matched healthy donors at baseline.

V is TRBV28 and J is TRBJ1-5; D unclear. Sequenced material: PBMCs, taken after 24 months of ibrutinib treatment. The clonotype was recovered from a human donor with chronic lymphocytic leukemia. The CDR3 loop reads CASSRFNQPQHF. The CDR3 bases are TGTGCCAGCAGTCGCTTTAATCAGCCCCAGCATTTT. Using reference TRBV28 and TRBJ1-5 for the parts outside the CDR3, the full variable domain is DVKVTQSSRYLVKRTGEKVFLECVQDMDHENMFWYRQDPGLGLRLIYFSYDVKMKEKGDIPEGYSVSREKKERFSLILESASTNQTSMYLCASSRFNQPQHFGDGTRLSIL.